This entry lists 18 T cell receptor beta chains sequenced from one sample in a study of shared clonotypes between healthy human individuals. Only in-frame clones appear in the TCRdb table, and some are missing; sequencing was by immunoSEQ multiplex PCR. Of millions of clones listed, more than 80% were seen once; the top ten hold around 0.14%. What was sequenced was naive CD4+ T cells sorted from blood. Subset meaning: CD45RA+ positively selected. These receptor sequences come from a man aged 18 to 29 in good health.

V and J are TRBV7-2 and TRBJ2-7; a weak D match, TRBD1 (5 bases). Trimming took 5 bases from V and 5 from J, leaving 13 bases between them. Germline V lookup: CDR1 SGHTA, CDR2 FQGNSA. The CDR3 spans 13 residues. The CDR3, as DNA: TGTGCCAGCAGCCAAACAGGTTCCAACGAGCAGTACTTC. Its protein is CASSQTGSNEQYF.

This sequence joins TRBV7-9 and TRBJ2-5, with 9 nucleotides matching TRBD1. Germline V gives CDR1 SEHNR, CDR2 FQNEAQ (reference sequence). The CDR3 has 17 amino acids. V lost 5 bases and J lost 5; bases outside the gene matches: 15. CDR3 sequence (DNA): TGTGCCAGCAGCCATATTAGAGGGACAGGGAGTTGGGAGACCCAGTACTTC. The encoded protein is CASSHIRGTGSWETQYF. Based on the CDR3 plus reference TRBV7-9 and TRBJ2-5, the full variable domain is DTGVSQNPRHKITKRGQNVTFRCDPISEHNRLYWYRQTLGQGPEFLTYFQNEAQLEKSRLLSDRFSAERPKGSFSTLEIQRTEQGDSAMYLCASSHIRGTGSWETQYFGPGTRLLVL.

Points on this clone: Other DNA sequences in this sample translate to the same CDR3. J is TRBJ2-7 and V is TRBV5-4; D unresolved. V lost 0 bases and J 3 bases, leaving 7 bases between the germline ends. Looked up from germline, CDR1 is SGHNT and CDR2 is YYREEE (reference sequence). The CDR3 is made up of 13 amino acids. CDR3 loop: CASSLAGSYEQYF. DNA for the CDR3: TGTGCCAGCAGCTTGGCGGGCAGCTACGAGCAGTACTTC.

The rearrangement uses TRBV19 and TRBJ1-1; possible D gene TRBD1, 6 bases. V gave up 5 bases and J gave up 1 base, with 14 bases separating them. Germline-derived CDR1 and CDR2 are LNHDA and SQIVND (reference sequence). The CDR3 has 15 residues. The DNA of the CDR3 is TGTGCCAGTAGTCCCCGGACAGCAGGGAACACTGAAGCTTTCTTT. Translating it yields CASSPRTAGNTEAFF.

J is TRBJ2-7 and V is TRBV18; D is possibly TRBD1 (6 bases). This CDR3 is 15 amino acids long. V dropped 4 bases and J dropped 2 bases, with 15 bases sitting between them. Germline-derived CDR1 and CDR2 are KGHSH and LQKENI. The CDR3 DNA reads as TGTGCCAGCTCACTCAACGCAGGGGCCACCTACGAGCAGTACTTC. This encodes CASSLNAGATYEQYF. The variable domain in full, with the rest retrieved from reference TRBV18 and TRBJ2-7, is NAGVMQNPRHLVRRRGQEARLRCSPMKGHSHVYWYRQLPEEGLKFMVYLQKENIIDESGMPKERFSAEFPKEGPSILRIQQVVRGDSAAYFCASSLNAGATYEQYFGPGTRLTVT.

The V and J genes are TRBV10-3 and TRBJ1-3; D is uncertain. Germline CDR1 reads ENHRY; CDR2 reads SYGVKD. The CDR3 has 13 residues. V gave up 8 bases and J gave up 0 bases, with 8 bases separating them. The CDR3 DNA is TGTGCCATCGCGGGGATCTCTGGAAACACCATATATTTT. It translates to CAIAGISGNTIYF.

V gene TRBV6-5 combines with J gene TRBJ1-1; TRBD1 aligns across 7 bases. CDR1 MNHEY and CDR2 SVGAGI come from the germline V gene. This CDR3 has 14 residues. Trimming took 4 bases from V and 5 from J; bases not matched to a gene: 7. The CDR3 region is CASSSSGQVTEAFF. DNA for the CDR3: TGTGCCAGCAGTTCTTCTGGACAGGTTACTGAAGCTTTCTTT.

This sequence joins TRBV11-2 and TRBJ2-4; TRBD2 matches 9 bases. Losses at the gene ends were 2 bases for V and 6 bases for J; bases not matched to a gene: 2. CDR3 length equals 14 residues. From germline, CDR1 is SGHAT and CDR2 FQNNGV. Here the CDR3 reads CASSLMRGGNIQYF. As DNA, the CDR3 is TGTGCCAGCAGCTTAATGCGGGGGGGAAACATTCAGTACTTC.

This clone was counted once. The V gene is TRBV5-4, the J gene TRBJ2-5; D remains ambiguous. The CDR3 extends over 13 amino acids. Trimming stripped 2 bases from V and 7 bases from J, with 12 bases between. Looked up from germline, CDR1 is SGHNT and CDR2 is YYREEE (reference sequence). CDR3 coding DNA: TGTGCCAGCAGCTTCCCCCTTGGTTCGACCCAGTACTTC. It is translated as CASSFPLGSTQYF. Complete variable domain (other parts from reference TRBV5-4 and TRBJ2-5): ETGVTQSPTHLIKTRGQQVTLRCSSQSGHNTVSWYQQALGQGPQFIFQYYREEENGRGNFPPRFSGLQFPNYSSELNVNALELDDSALYLCASSFPLGSTQYFGPGTRLLVL.

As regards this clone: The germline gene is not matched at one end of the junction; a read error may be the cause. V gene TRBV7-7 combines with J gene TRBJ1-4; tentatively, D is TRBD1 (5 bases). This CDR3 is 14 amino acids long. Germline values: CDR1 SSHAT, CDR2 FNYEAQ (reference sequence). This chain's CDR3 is CASRTQGEREKLFF. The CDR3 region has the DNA TGTGCTAGCAGAACTCAGGGTGAAAGAGAAAAACTGTTTTTT.

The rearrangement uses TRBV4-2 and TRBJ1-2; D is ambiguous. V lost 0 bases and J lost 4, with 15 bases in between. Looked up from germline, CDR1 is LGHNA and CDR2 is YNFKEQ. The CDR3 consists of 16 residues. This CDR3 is CASSQEIRTAGYGYTF. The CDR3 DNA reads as TGTGCCAGCAGCCAAGAGATACGAACAGCCGGCTATGGCTACACCTTC.

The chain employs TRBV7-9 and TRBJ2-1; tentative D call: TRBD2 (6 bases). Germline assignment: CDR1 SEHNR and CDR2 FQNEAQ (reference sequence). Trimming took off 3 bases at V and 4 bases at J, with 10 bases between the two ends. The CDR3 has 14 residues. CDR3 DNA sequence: TGTGCCAGCAGCTTCGTGGGAGGATACAATGAGCAGTTCTTC. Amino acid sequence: CASSFVGGYNEQFF.

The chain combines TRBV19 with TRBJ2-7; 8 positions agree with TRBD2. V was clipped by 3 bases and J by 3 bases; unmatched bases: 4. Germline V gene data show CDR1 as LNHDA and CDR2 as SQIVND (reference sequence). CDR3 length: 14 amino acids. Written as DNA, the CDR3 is TGTGCCAGTAGTATTTCTAGCGGGTACTACGAGCAGTACTTC. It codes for CASSISSGYYEQYF.

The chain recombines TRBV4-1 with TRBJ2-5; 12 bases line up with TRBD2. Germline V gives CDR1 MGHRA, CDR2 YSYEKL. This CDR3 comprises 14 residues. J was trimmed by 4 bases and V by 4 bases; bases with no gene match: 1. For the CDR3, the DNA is TGCGCCAGCAGCCTACTAGCGGGAGGAGAGACCCAGTACTTC. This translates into CASSLLAGGETQYF.

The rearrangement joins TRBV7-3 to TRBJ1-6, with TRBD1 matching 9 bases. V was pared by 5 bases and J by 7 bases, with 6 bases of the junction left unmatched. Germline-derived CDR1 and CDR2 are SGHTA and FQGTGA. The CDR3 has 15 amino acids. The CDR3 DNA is TGTGCCAGCAGCGCAGGACAGGGGAAAAATTCACCCCTCCACTTT. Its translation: CASSAGQGKNSPLHF. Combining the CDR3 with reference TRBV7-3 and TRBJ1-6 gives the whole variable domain GAGVSQTPSNKVTEKGKYVELRCDPISGHTALYWYRQSLGQGPEFLIYFQGTGAADDSGLPNDRFFAVRPEGSVSTLKIQRTERGDSAVYLCASSAGQGKNSPLHFGNGTRLTVT.

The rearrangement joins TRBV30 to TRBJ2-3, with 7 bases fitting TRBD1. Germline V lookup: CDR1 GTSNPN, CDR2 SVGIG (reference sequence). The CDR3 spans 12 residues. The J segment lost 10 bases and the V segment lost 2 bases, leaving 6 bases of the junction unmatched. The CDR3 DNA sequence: TGTGCCTGGAGTTCCGGACAGGCAGCGCAGTATTTT. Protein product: CAWSSGQAAQYF.

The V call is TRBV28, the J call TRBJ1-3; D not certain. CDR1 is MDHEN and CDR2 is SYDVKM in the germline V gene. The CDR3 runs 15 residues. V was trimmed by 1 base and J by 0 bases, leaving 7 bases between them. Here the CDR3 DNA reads TGTGCCAGCAGTTTATCGCAGGTCTCTGGAAACACCATATATTTT. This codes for CASSLSQVSGNTIYF.

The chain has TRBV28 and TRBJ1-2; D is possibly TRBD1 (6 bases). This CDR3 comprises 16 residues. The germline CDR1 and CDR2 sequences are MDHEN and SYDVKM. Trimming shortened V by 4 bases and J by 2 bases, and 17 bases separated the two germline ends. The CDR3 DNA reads TGTGCCAGCAGTTCCCTCCCGGGCACAGGGAACTATGGCTACACCTTC. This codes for CASSSLPGTGNYGYTF.